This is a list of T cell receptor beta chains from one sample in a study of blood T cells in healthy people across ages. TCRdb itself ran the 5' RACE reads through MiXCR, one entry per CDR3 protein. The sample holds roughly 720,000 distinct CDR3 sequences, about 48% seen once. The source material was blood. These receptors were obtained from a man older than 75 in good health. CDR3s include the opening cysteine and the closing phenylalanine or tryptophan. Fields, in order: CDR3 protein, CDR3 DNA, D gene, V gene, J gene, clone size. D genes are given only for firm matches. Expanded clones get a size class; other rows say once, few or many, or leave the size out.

CDR3aa: CASSSGQANQPQHF
CDR3nt: TGTGCCAGCAGTTCCGGACAGGCAAATCAGCCCCAGCATTTT
d_gene: TRBD1
v_gene: TRBV6-5
j_gene: TRBJ1-5
abundance: NA

CDR3aa: CASSVDFRQGAKQYF
CDR3nt: TGTGCCAGCAGCGTAGACTTCAGACAGGGGGCAAAGCAGTACTTC
d_gene: TRBD1
v_gene: TRBV9
j_gene: TRBJ2-4
abundance: few

CDR3aa: CASSREWYNEQFF
CDR3nt: TGTGCCAGCTCAAGGGAGTGGTACAATGAGCAGTTCTTC
d_gene: NA
v_gene: TRBV25-1
j_gene: TRBJ2-1
abundance: NA

CDR3aa: CASSFATGQGGYIQYF
CDR3nt: TGCGCCAGCAGCTTCGCAACGGGACAGGGGGGATACATTCAGTACTTC
d_gene: TRBD1
v_gene: TRBV5-1
j_gene: TRBJ2-4
abundance: few

CDR3aa: CANPPGSSYNEQFF
CDR3nt: TGTGCCAACCCTCCAGGGAGCTCCTACAATGAGCAGTTCTTC
d_gene: NA
v_gene: TRBV6-6
j_gene: TRBJ2-1
abundance: NA

CDR3aa: CSASYPGSNNSPLHF
CDR3nt: TGCAGTGCTAGTTACCCGGGGTCTAATAATTCACCCCTCCACTTT
d_gene: NA
v_gene: TRBV20-1
j_gene: TRBJ1-6
abundance: NA

CDR3aa: CASSEGTSRTDTQYF
CDR3nt: TGTGCCAGCAGCGAGGGGACTAGCCGCACAGATACGCAGTATTTT
d_gene: TRBD2
v_gene: TRBV7-2
j_gene: TRBJ2-3
abundance: NA

CDR3aa: CASSAGLAGGRATYNEQYF
CDR3nt: TGTGCCAGCAGTGCGGGACTAGCGGGAGGAAGGGCCACCTACAATGAGCAGTACTTC
d_gene: TRBD2
v_gene: TRBV12-3/TRBV12-4
j_gene: TRBJ2-7
abundance: once

CDR3aa: CSLGGTSGYNEQFF
CDR3nt: TGCAGCCTGGGCGGGACTAGCGGGTACAATGAGCAGTTCTTC
d_gene: TRBD2
v_gene: TRBV29-1
j_gene: TRBJ2-1
abundance: NA

CDR3aa: CASSPPESSYEQYF
CDR3nt: TGCGCCAGCAGCCCACCGGAGAGTTCCTACGAGCAGTACTTC
d_gene: NA
v_gene: TRBV5-1
j_gene: TRBJ2-7
abundance: NA

CDR3aa: CASRRTGETQYF
CDR3nt: TGTGCCAGCAGACGGACAGGCGAGACCCAGTACTTC
d_gene: TRBD1
v_gene: TRBV7-9
j_gene: TRBJ2-5
abundance: NA

CDR3aa: CASSLPRDGSEAGDTQYF
CDR3nt: TGTGCCAGCAGCCTACCTCGGGATGGGAGTGAAGCTGGAGATACGCAGTATTTT
d_gene: NA
v_gene: TRBV7-8
j_gene: TRBJ2-3
abundance: NA

CDR3aa: CASRDRGQETQYF
CDR3nt: TGTGCCAGCAGGGACAGGGGGCAAGAGACCCAGTACTTC
d_gene: TRBD1
v_gene: TRBV7-9
j_gene: TRBJ2-5
abundance: few

CDR3aa: CASSLGGQGANEQYF
CDR3nt: TGTGCCAGCAGCTTAGGGGGACAGGGGGCTAACGAGCAGTACTTC
d_gene: TRBD1
v_gene: TRBV7-9
j_gene: TRBJ2-7
abundance: NA

CDR3aa: CASSSGTAQETQYF
CDR3nt: TGTGCCAGCAGTAGTGGGACAGCACAAGAGACCCAGTACTTC
d_gene: TRBD1
v_gene: TRBV12-3/TRBV12-4
j_gene: TRBJ2-5
abundance: few

CDR3aa: CASKWGTGYGYTF
CDR3nt: TGTGCCAGCAAGTGGGGGACTGGCTATGGCTACACCTTC
d_gene: NA
v_gene: TRBV3-1
j_gene: TRBJ1-2
abundance: few

CDR3aa: CSAERGGWGMATNEKLFF
CDR3nt: TGCAGTGCCGAAAGGGGCGGGTGGGGAATGGCGACTAATGAAAAACTGTTTTTT
d_gene: NA
v_gene: TRBV20-1
j_gene: TRBJ1-4
abundance: NA

CDR3aa: CASSEGEQYF
CDR3nt: TGTGCCAGCAGTGAGGGCGAGCAGTACTTC
d_gene: NA
v_gene: TRBV2
j_gene: TRBJ2-7
abundance: NA

CDR3aa: CASSSFQGLAGTETQYF
CDR3nt: TGTGCCAGCAGTTCGTTCCAGGGACTAGCGGGAACAGAGACCCAGTACTTC
d_gene: TRBD2
v_gene: TRBV27
j_gene: TRBJ2-5
abundance: few

CDR3aa: CASSLEGSSNQPQHF
CDR3nt: TGCGCCAGCAGCTTGGAGGGGAGTAGCAATCAGCCCCAGCATTTT
d_gene: NA
v_gene: TRBV5-1
j_gene: TRBJ1-5
abundance: NA

CDR3aa: CASSLAPGGRNTGELFF
CDR3nt: TGTGCCAGCAGCTTGGCCCCTGGCGGGAGGAACACCGGGGAGCTGTTTTTT
d_gene: TRBD2
v_gene: TRBV5-5
j_gene: TRBJ2-2
abundance: NA

CDR3aa: CASTPSVTAGYTF
CDR3nt: TGTGCCAGCACCCCTAGTGTGACGGCTGGCTACACCTTC
d_gene: NA
v_gene: TRBV7-2
j_gene: TRBJ1-2
abundance: NA

CDR3aa: CASSPGPAQETQYF
CDR3nt: TGTGCCAGCAGCCCGGGACCCGCCCAAGAGACCCAGTACTTC
d_gene: NA
v_gene: TRBV11-3
j_gene: TRBJ2-5
abundance: NA

CDR3aa: CASSTGLAGAGDTQYF
CDR3nt: TGCGCCAGCAGCACCGGACTAGCGGGAGCTGGTGATACGCAGTATTTT
d_gene: TRBD2
v_gene: TRBV5-1
j_gene: TRBJ2-3
abundance: NA

CDR3aa: CSIRQGVNEKLFF
CDR3nt: TGCAGTATTCGACAGGGGGTAAATGAAAAACTGTTTTTT
d_gene: TRBD1
v_gene: TRBV20-1
j_gene: TRBJ1-4
abundance: few

CDR3aa: CASSYSYPSDEQYF
CDR3nt: TGTGCCAGCAGTTACTCGTATCCTTCGGATGAGCAGTACTTC
d_gene: NA
v_gene: TRBV6-5
j_gene: TRBJ2-7
abundance: NA

CDR3aa: CASSFGAQGYGYTF
CDR3nt: TGCGCCAGCAGCTTCGGGGCACAGGGCTATGGCTACACCTTC
d_gene: NA
v_gene: TRBV5-1
j_gene: TRBJ1-2
abundance: few

CDR3aa: CASTLAGSYNEQFF
CDR3nt: TGCGCCAGCACGCTAGCGGGAAGTTACAATGAGCAGTTCTTC
d_gene: TRBD2
v_gene: TRBV5-1
j_gene: TRBJ2-1
abundance: NA

CDR3aa: CASSAPGTRNTEAFF
CDR3nt: TGTGCCAGCAGTGCACCCGGGACAAGGAACACTGAAGCTTTCTTT
d_gene: NA
v_gene: TRBV28
j_gene: TRBJ1-1
abundance: NA

CDR3aa: CASSQEVYGVGANVLTF
CDR3nt: TGTGCCAGCAGCCAAGAGGTTTATGGGGTTGGGGCCAACGTCCTGACTTTC
d_gene: NA
v_gene: TRBV3-1
j_gene: TRBJ2-6
abundance: NA

CDR3aa: CASSSGLYGYTF
CDR3nt: TGTGCCAGCAGTTCGGGACTCTATGGCTACACCTTC
d_gene: NA
v_gene: TRBV27
j_gene: TRBJ1-2
abundance: few

CDR3aa: CASSPDTNYGYTF
CDR3nt: TGTGCCAGCTCACCGGACACTAACTATGGCTACACCTTC
d_gene: NA
v_gene: TRBV18
j_gene: TRBJ1-2
abundance: NA

CDR3aa: CASSYSEVVSYEQYF
CDR3nt: TGTGCCAGCAGTTACTCGGAGGTCGTCTCCTACGAGCAGTACTTC
d_gene: NA
v_gene: TRBV6-6
j_gene: TRBJ2-7
abundance: NA

CDR3aa: CASSQDLSGTLTDTQYF
CDR3nt: TGTGCCAGCAGCCAAGATTTAAGCGGGACCCTCACAGATACGCAGTATTTT
d_gene: TRBD2
v_gene: TRBV3-1
j_gene: TRBJ2-3
abundance: NA

CDR3aa: CASRGRESNQPQHF
CDR3nt: TGTGCCAGCAGGGGACGGGAGAGCAATCAGCCCCAGCATTTT
d_gene: NA
v_gene: TRBV6-5
j_gene: TRBJ1-5
abundance: NA

CDR3aa: CASSNRDRVSDTQYF
CDR3nt: TGTGCCAGCAGCAACCGGGACAGGGTATCCGATACGCAGTATTTT
d_gene: TRBD1
v_gene: TRBV9
j_gene: TRBJ2-3
abundance: NA

CDR3aa: CASSLGRLAGLYEQYF
CDR3nt: TGTGCCAGCAGTTTAGGTCGGCTAGCGGGACTCTACGAGCAGTACTTC
d_gene: TRBD2
v_gene: TRBV12-3/TRBV12-4
j_gene: TRBJ2-7
abundance: few

CDR3aa: CASSRNSGGETQYF
CDR3nt: TGTGCCAGCAGCCGGAACTCCGGCGGGGAGACCCAGTACTTC
d_gene: NA
v_gene: TRBV6-6
j_gene: TRBJ2-5
abundance: once

CDR3aa: CASSHLKGTGGYEQYF
CDR3nt: TGTGCCAGCAGCCACCTGAAAGGGACAGGGGGCTACGAGCAGTACTTC
d_gene: TRBD1
v_gene: TRBV3-1
j_gene: TRBJ2-7
abundance: few

CDR3aa: CSVEELSTDTQYF
CDR3nt: TGCAGCGTTGAAGAACTTAGCACAGATACGCAGTATTTT
d_gene: NA
v_gene: TRBV29-1
j_gene: TRBJ2-3
abundance: few

CDR3aa: CASSSTGRPYEQYF
CDR3nt: TGTGCCAGCAGTTCAACAGGGCGTCCGTACGAGCAGTACTTC
d_gene: NA
v_gene: TRBV7-9
j_gene: TRBJ2-7
abundance: once